Presented here are 26 T cell receptor beta chains from one specimen sequenced in a study of brain T cells in children with intractable seizures. Sequencing was performed with immunoSEQ multiplex PCR; in TCRdb, only in-frame clones are kept and a portion is missing. The top ten hold more than 0.3% of the sample, which has 62,000 or so clones, approximately 95% seen once. This specimen consisted of peripheral blood, obtained at surgery. The receptors come from a boy younger than two with focal cortical dysplasia and intractable seizures.

The rearrangement links TRBV5-1 to TRBJ2-7, with 8 nucleotides matching TRBD2. The CDR3 contains 16 residues. Losses at the gene ends were 1 base for V and 4 bases for J; bases not matched to a gene: 10. The V gene's germline CDR1 is SGHRS and CDR2 YFSETQ. In DNA form, the CDR3 reads TGCGCCAGCAGCTTGAGACCGGGACTAGGATATTACGAGCAGTACTTC. Translated, it gives CASSLRPGLGYYEQYF.

V usage is TRBV4-1 and J usage is TRBJ1-6; no clear D gene. The germline CDR1 and CDR2 sequences are MGHRA and YSYEKL. The V end lost 2 bases, the J end lost 9 bases, and 11 bases lay between the germline ends. The CDR3 is 14 amino acids. The CDR3 region has the DNA TGCGCCAGCAGCCAAAAAGAAGGGATTTCACCCCTCCACTTT. Translating it yields CASSQKEGISPLHF.

V gene TRBV5-6 combines with J gene TRBJ1-6; perhaps TRBD1 as D (6 bases). Between the trimmed V and J ends, which lost 4 bases and 10 bases, there was a span of 15 bases. In germline, CDR1 is SGHDT, CDR2 YYEEEE. This CDR3 has 14 amino acids. In DNA, the CDR3 is TGTGCCAGCAGCCGCAACAGGGTGTCCTCACCCCTCCACTTT. This encodes CASSRNRVSSPLHF.

The chain carries TRBV7-6 and TRBJ2-1, with D maybe TRBD2 (6 bases). Germline lookup yields CDR1 SGHVS and CDR2 FNYEAQ. The V end lost 5 bases, the J end lost 5 bases, and 25 bases lay between the germline ends. The CDR3 contains 18 residues. The CDR3 loop reads CASSPWAGPPGPHNEQFF. CDR3 DNA sequence: TGTGCCAGCAGCCCTTGGGCGGGGCCTCCGGGCCCTCACAATGAGCAGTTCTTC.

The rearrangement uses TRBV20-1 and TRBJ1-1; D is undetermined. Looked up from germline, CDR1 is DFQATT and CDR2 is SNEGSKA (reference sequence). The V end lost 5 bases, the J end lost 4 bases, and 8 bases lay between the germline ends. The CDR3 is 11 amino acids. CDR3 region: CSADPFTEAFF. CDR3 sequence (DNA): TGCAGTGCTGACCCCTTCACTGAAGCTTTCTTT.

V is TRBV5-1 and J is TRBJ1-2; 9 bases are a match to TRBD1. Per germline, CDR1 SGHRS and CDR2 YFSETQ. V trimming: 0 bases; J trimming: 2 bases; junction bases outside the gene matches: 2. The CDR3 sequence is 15 residues long. In DNA form, the CDR3 reads TGCGCCAGCAGCTTGGGGGGACAGGGCAACTATGGCTACACCTTC. As protein: CASSLGGQGNYGYTF.

This chain uses TRBV21-1 with TRBJ2-3. TRBV21-1 is a known pseudogene. The CDR3 consists of 11 residues. CDR3 sequence reads: CATHEGDTQYF. CDR3 nucleotide sequence: TGTGCCACGCACGAAGGGGATACGCAGTATTTT.

This clone showed up just once. The chain recombines TRBV5-1 with TRBJ2-1; 10 bases are a match to TRBD1. CDR3 size: 19 residues. Germline assignment: CDR1 SGHRS and CDR2 YFSETQ. V lost 5 bases and J lost 4; bases outside the gene matches: 18. CDR3 residues: CASRLVKTGGLLDYNEQFF. The CDR3 nucleotides are TGCGCCAGCAGACTGGTTAAGACAGGGGGCTTACTGGATTACAATGAGCAGTTCTTC.

The gene calls are TRBV6-4 and TRBJ2-1; possibly TRBD2 for D (7 bases). Trimming cost V 2 bases and J 5 bases, with 13 bases left between them. The V gene's germline CDR1 is MRHNA and CDR2 SNTAGT. The CDR3 has 15 amino acids. This CDR3 is CASSDGPGGNNEQFF. In nucleotides, the CDR3 is TGTGCCAGCAGTGACGGTCCGGGGGGCAACAATGAGCAGTTCTTC.

The rearrangement links TRBV12-5 to TRBJ2-5; no firm D call. This CDR3 contains 16 residues. CDR1 and CDR2 (germline): LGHNT, FRNRAP. V dropped 1 base and J dropped 2 bases, with 14 bases sitting between them. CDR3 DNA: TGTGCTAGTGGTTTGGACCGGAACCCGATTCAAGAGACCCAGTACTTC. It is translated as CASGLDRNPIQETQYF. The whole variable domain, filled in from reference TRBV12-5 and TRBJ2-5, reads DARVTQTPRHKVTEMGQEVTMRCQPILGHNTVFWYRQTMMQGLELLAYFRNRAPLDDSGMPKDRFSAEMPDATLATLKIQPSEPRDSAVYFCASGLDRNPIQETQYFGPGTRLLVL.

The chain is built from TRBV7-9 and TRBJ2-7, with TRBD1 identical over 11 bases. J lost 6 bases, V lost 4 bases, and 2 bases had no gene match. Looked up from germline, CDR1 is SEHNR and CDR2 is FQNEAQ (reference sequence). The CDR3 sequence is 13 residues long. CDR3 in DNA: TGTGCCAGCAGCTGGACAGGGGGCGCCGAGCAGTACTTC. Amino acids: CASSWTGGAEQYF.

Only one count was recorded for this clone. The V and J genes are TRBV19 and TRBJ2-7, with D possibly TRBD2 on 5 matching bases. This CDR3 is 15 amino acids long. Germline CDR1 and CDR2: LNHDA and SQIVND (reference sequence). V was trimmed by 6 bases and J by 2 bases, leaving 17 bases between them. The CDR3 nucleotides read TGTGCCAGTAGCCGCGACGGTTGGGGAGCCTACGAGCAGTACTTC. It encodes CASSRDGWGAYEQYF.

V usage is TRBV5-1 and J usage is TRBJ1-2; the D gene is possibly TRBD1 (5 bases). The V gene's germline CDR1 is SGHRS and CDR2 YFSETQ. The CDR3 totals 15 residues. Trimming took off 0 bases at V and 4 bases at J, with 13 bases between the two ends. The CDR3 spells CASSLDGATPYGYTF. The CDR3 nucleotides read TGCGCCAGCAGCTTGGATGGGGCAACCCCCTATGGCTACACCTTC.

CDR3 in amino acids: CASSHPPRDDEQFF. The CDR3 DNA reads as TGCGCCAGCAGCCACCCCCCCCGGGATGATGAGCAGTTCTTC. The chain employs TRBV4-1 and TRBJ2-1, with a possible D match to TRBD2 (5 bases). CDR1 is MGHRA and CDR2 is YSYEKL in the germline V gene. The CDR3 extends over 14 amino acids. The V end lost 3 bases, the J end lost 8 bases, and 14 bases lay between the germline ends.

V gene TRBV5-1 combines with J gene TRBJ2-1, with 11 positions matching TRBD2. The junction had 8 bases not matched to a gene; V was cut back by 0 bases and J by 0 bases. Germline loops: CDR1 SGHRS, CDR2 YFSETQ. CDR3 length: 19 residues. CDR3 amino acids: CASSLASPSGRISYNEQFF. The CDR3 DNA reads TGCGCCAGCAGCTTGGCTTCGCCTAGCGGGAGGATCTCCTACAATGAGCAGTTCTTC.

The V and J genes are TRBV6-2 or TRBV6-3 and TRBJ2-3; 8 positions agree with TRBD1. The CDR3 extends over 18 amino acids. Germline lookup yields CDR1 MNHEY and CDR2 SVGEGT. V shed 0 bases, J shed 2 bases, and the junction held 10 bases outside the gene matches. The CDR3 DNA follows: TGTGCCAGCAGTTACTCGGGACAGGAGGCTTACACCACAGATACGCAGTATTTT. This encodes CASSYSGQEAYTTDTQYF.

The chain recombines TRBV15 with TRBJ1-2, with 7 bases identical to TRBD1. Germline lookup yields CDR1 LNHNV and CDR2 YYDKDF (reference sequence). J lost 8 bases, V lost 0 bases, and 6 bases had no gene match. CDR3 length equals 14 residues. The CDR3 coding sequence is TGTGCCACCAGCAGAGAAAAGCAAGGGGGCGGCTACACCTTC. As protein: CATSREKQGGGYTF. Combining the CDR3 with reference TRBV15 and TRBJ1-2 gives the whole variable domain DAMVIQNPRYQVTQFGKPVTLSCSQTLNHNVMYWYQQKSSQAPKLLFHYYDKDFNNEADTPDNFQSRRPNTSFCFLDIRSPGLGDTAMYLCATSREKQGGGYTFGSGTRLTVV.

The genes are TRBV3-1 (or the pseudogene TRBV3-2) and TRBJ1-2; D ambiguous. The V and J ends lost 3 bases and 3 bases respectively, with 8 bases between them. This CDR3 spans 13 amino acids. Germline CDR1 LGHDT, CDR2 YNNKEL (reference sequence). This chain's CDR3 is CASSHTPDYGYTF. CDR3 coding DNA: TGTGCCAGCAGCCATACCCCGGACTATGGCTACACCTTC.

Here the CDR3 reads CASSPQGSNQPQHF. DNA for the CDR3: TGTGCCAGCTCACCGCAGGGAAGCAATCAGCCCCAGCATTTT. The chain is built from TRBV18 and TRBJ1-5; tentative D call: TRBD1 (5 bases). This CDR3 has 14 amino acids. Germline assignment: CDR1 KGHSH and CDR2 LQKENI. V lost 3 bases to trimming and J lost 1 base, with 7 bases between them.

The CDR3 sequence is CASSHAVEQYF. CDR3 bases: TGTGCCAGCAGCCATGCAGTCGAGCAGTACTTC. V is TRBV14 and J is TRBJ2-7; D is unresolved. The germline gives CDR1 SGHDN, CDR2 FVKESK. This CDR3 region has 11 residues. The V and J ends lost 3 bases and 6 bases respectively, with 6 bases between them. The variable domain in full, completed from reference TRBV14 and TRBJ2-7, reads EAGVTQFPSHSVIEKGQTVTLRCDPISGHDNLYWYRRVMGKEIKFLLHFVKESKQDESGMPNNRFLAERTGGTYSTLKVQPAELEDSGVYFCASSHAVEQYFGPGTRLTVT.

This chain uses TRBV7-9 with TRBJ2-1; TRBD1 aligns across 7 bases. Germline V gene data show CDR1 as SEHNR and CDR2 as FQNEAQ (reference sequence). This CDR3 region has 17 residues. V shed 4 bases and J 1 base; nucleotides not matched to a gene: 10. CDR3 loop: CASSCLLQGMSYNEQFF. The CDR3 DNA sequence: TGTGCCAGCAGCTGTCTTTTACAGGGGATGTCCTACAATGAGCAGTTCTTC.

V gene TRBV21-1 combines with J gene TRBJ1-5. TRBV21-1 is a listed pseudogene. CDR3 length: 14 amino acids. The CDR3 DNA is TGTGCCAGCAGCAAAGACGAGGCTAATCAGCCCCAGCATTTT. This codes for CASSKDEANQPQHF.

The chain links TRBV11-2 to TRBJ2-2, with unresolved D. Germline CDR1 is SGHAT and CDR2 is FQNNGV. V was pared by 0 bases and J by 4 bases, with 12 bases between. The CDR3 totals 16 residues. The CDR3 here is CASSLDFPGLTGELFF. DNA of the CDR3: TGTGCCAGCAGCTTAGATTTTCCAGGTCTCACCGGGGAGCTGTTTTTT. Full variable domain (missing parts from reference TRBV11-2 and TRBJ2-2): EAGVAQSPRYKIIEKRQSVAFWCNPISGHATLYWYQQILGQGPKLLIQFQNNGVVDDSQLPKDRFSAERLKGVDSTLKIQPAKLEDSAVYLCASSLDFPGLTGELFFGEGSRLTVL.

The V call is TRBV11-3, the J call TRBJ1-6; 8 nucleotides agree with TRBD1. The CDR3 totals 17 residues. V dropped 6 bases and J dropped 7; count of bases not matched to a gene: 14. CDR1 is SGHNT, CDR2 YENEEA, per germline. The CDR3 loop is CASSHLPLDRVNSPLHF. The CDR3 bases are TGTGCCAGCAGTCACCTCCCCCTGGACAGGGTAAATTCACCCCTCCACTTT.

This chain uses TRBV9 with TRBJ1-2, with 8 bases matching TRBD1. Per the germline V gene, CDR1 is SGDLS and CDR2 is YYNGEE. J gave up 5 bases and V 7 bases, and 10 bases lay outside the gene matches. The CDR3 is 14 residues long. Here the CDR3 reads CASAEVDRAYGYTF. As DNA, the CDR3 is TGTGCCAGCGCAGAAGTGGACAGGGCATATGGCTACACCTTC.

The chain combines TRBV5-1 with TRBJ2-4, with TRBD1 matching 9 bases. The CDR3 length is 13 residues. Germline V CDR1 and CDR2: SGHRS, YFSETQ. The V gene end was trimmed by 0 bases and the J gene end by 16 bases; junction bases not matched to a gene: 8. The CDR3 spells CASSLGDRDRVYF. The CDR3 DNA reads as TGCGCCAGCAGCTTGGGGGACAGGGACCGGGTTTACTTC.